This T cell receptor beta chain was obtained from a study of radiotherapy plus CTLA-4 blockade in lung cancer. Study in general: Disease control was present in 31% of patients, and objective responses in approximately 20%.

Here immunoSEQ multiplex PCR was the method, and the copy in TCRdb shows in-frame clones only, minus some. This table holds around 53,000 clones, about 86% found once. V trimming: 0 bases; J trimming: 3 bases; junction bases outside the gene matches: 3. The CDR3 totals 15 residues. Germline-derived CDR1 and CDR2 are SGHRS and YFSETQ. General study results and limits: The best prediction of response reportedly came from early blood T cell clone dynamics, with interferon-beta. Peripheral blood showed expansion of tumor-derived TCR clones after radiotherapy and ipilimumab.

In its sample, this clone was seen once. Its antigen remains unknown. With ipilimumab providing CTLA-4 blockade, focal radiation was administered to patients who had chemo-refractory metastatic non-small-cell lung cancer. The specimen was peripheral blood, collected from a patient treated with radiotherapy plus ipilimumab. This sequence originates from a human donor with non-small cell lung cancer that progressed on radiotherapy plus ipilimumab. Some clones in this sample may be carry-over from other donors' samples. The gene calls are TRBV5-1 and TRBJ2-5; 9 bases line up with TRBD1. The CDR3 DNA reads TGCGCCAGCAGCTTGGGACGGACAGGGGAAGAGACCCAGTACTTC. This translates into CASSLGRTGEETQYF.